What follows describes a single T cell receptor (beta chain). The target antigen is unknown. The sample originates from a study of regulatory T cells in long-lasting Graves disease. Time point noted: persistent/refractory GD, antithyroid drugs over 5 years with positive TRAb. PBMCs provided the RNA from which the TCR library was made. V was cut by 6 bases and J by 5 bases, with 13 bases left in between. The CDR3 extends over 13 amino acids. To make TCR beta libraries, researchers used iRepertoire HTBI primers and Arm-PCR of CDR3 regions. TCRdb reanalysed the multiplex PCR reads using MiXCR and keeps one entry per CDR3 protein. The sample gives roughly 300,000 distinct CDR3 sequences, less than 20% of which show up once; less than 35% is in the top ten. Study conclusions and caveats: With persistent disease, TRBV28, TRBJ1-2 and TRBJ2-5 were the favored segments. Persistent cases of Graves' showed reduced TCR diversity relative to newly diagnosed patients.

This TCR derives from a female donor with Graves disease. The specimen comprised peripheral blood mononuclear cells (PBMCs), sampled when the disease was refractory, from a patient treated with antithyroid drugs. This rearrangement joins TRBV12-3 or TRBV12-4 to TRBJ2-5, with unresolved D. In DNA form, the CDR3 reads TGTGCCAGCAGCCTATTGACACGCGAGACCCAGTACTTC. It specifies CASSLLTRETQYF.